The T cell receptor (beta chain) under discussion was sequenced for a study of blood T cells in healthy people across ages. As concerns this clonotype: What it recognizes is unknown.

Healthy Caucasians from Russia aged roughly 6 to 95 served as donors. Findings and caveats of the study: The donors' CMV status was not determined, possibly confounding changes in expanded clonotypes. Naive T cell percentage and TCR beta diversity correlated strongly.

The use of a sample-barcoded 5' primer and a J-beta primer mix characterized a second PCR of roughly 7 to 12 cycles. At least 2.5 million CDR3-containing paired-end reads were obtained per sample. From the 5' RACE reads, TCRdb called clonotypes with MiXCR, one entry per CDR3 protein. The sample records about 1.4 million distinct CDR3 sequences, roughly 60% being singletons. Deletions cut 2 bases from V and 1 base from J, with 8 bases between. CDR3 size: 15 residues. Germline V gives CDR1 LGHDT, CDR2 YNNKEL (reference sequence). J is TRBJ2-2 and V is TRBV3-1; D is perhaps TRBD1 (6 bases). The specimen sequenced was blood. This sequence was found in a man younger than 35 in good health. CDR3 sequence (DNA): TGTGCCAGCAGCCAAATGGGACAGAACACCGGGGAGCTGTTTTTT. Translation gives CASSQMGQNTGELFF.